These 17 T cell receptor beta chains share one sample of origin, sequenced in a study of shared clonotypes between healthy human individuals. Here immunoSEQ multiplex PCR was the method, and the copy in TCRdb shows in-frame clones only, minus some. Here the sample spans about 2.2 million clones, around 93% being singletons. CD8 cells regarded as naive lacked CD45RO, were positively chosen for CCR7, and omitted terminally differentiated effector memory CD45RA+ cells. Material: naive CD8+ T cells from PBMCs. The receptors come from a man aged 18 to 29 in good health. Some clones in this sample may be carry-over from other donors' samples.

In DNA form, the CDR3 reads TGTGCCAGTAGTCGGTCGGGACTAGCGACAGATACGCAGTATTTT. Its protein product is CASSRSGLATDTQYF. This rearrangement joins TRBV19 to TRBJ2-3; 10 nucleotides agree with TRBD2. Germline CDR1 and CDR2: LNHDA and SQIVND (reference sequence). The V gene end was trimmed by 5 bases and the J gene end by 3 bases; junction bases not matched to a gene: 5. The CDR3 runs to 15 residues.

The V call is TRBV5-4, the J call TRBJ2-7; no clear D gene. The germline V gene encodes CDR1 SGHNT and CDR2 YYREEE (reference sequence). This CDR3 comprises 12 residues. Trimming removed 4 bases from V and 4 bases from J, with 9 bases in between. Written as DNA, the CDR3 is TGTGCCAGCAGCCAGACTGGATACGAGCAGTACTTC. Residues: CASSQTGYEQYF.

In its sample, this clone was seen once. V usage is TRBV13 and J usage is TRBJ2-1; TRBD2 agrees at 8 bases. The V gene's germline CDR1 is PRHDT and CDR2 FYEKMQ (reference sequence). The V gene end was trimmed by 5 bases and the J gene end by 12 bases; junction bases not matched to a gene: 18. There are 16 residues in the CDR3. CDR3 protein: CASSVLSGTDLGGQFF. The CDR3 bases are TGTGCCAGCAGCGTACTTAGCGGGACGGACCTCGGAGGGCAGTTCTTC.

This clone was detected only once. V usage is TRBV9 and J usage is TRBJ2-7; 8 positions agree with TRBD2. The CDR3 length is 15 residues. Per germline, CDR1 SGDLS and CDR2 YYNGEE. V trimming: 3 bases; J trimming: 1 base; junction bases outside the gene matches: 6. In DNA form, the CDR3 reads TGTGCCAGCAGCGACCTAGCGGGCGGATCCTACGAGCAGTACTTC. It is translated as CASSDLAGGSYEQYF.

The rearrangement uses TRBV11-2 and TRBJ2-7, with 8 bases aligning to TRBD2. The CDR3 totals 19 residues. Losses at the gene ends were 3 bases for V and 0 bases for J; bases not matched to a gene: 16. The germline V gene has CDR1 SGHAT and CDR2 FQNNGV. The chain's CDR3 is CASSFSQVPSGTSSYEQYF. The CDR3 DNA is TGTGCCAGCAGCTTCTCCCAGGTCCCAAGCGGGACTAGCTCCTACGAGCAGTACTTC.

The chain combines TRBV9 with TRBJ1-5, with 7 bases fitting TRBD1. The ends lost 3 bases at V and 5 bases at J; junction bases unmatched: 5. The CDR3 sequence is 14 residues long. The germline CDR1 and CDR2 sequences are SGDLS and YYNGEE. The chain's CDR3 is CASSGTGDYQPQHF. CDR3 bases: TGTGCCAGCAGCGGTACAGGGGATTATCAGCCCCAGCATTTT.

The chain joins TRBV6-1 to TRBJ2-7; 8 bases fit TRBD2. In germline, CDR1 is MNHNS, CDR2 SASEGT. The CDR3 runs 14 residues. With 5 bases clipped from V and 6 bases from J, the junction kept 9 bases outside the gene matches. Written as DNA, the CDR3 is TGTGCCAGCAGTAGGCCGGGACTAGAACCCGAGCAGTACTTC. It yields the protein CASSRPGLEPEQYF.

The chain has TRBV28 and TRBJ2-1; 7 bases align to TRBD2. J gave up 0 bases and V 5 bases, and 7 bases lay outside the gene matches. From germline, CDR1 is MDHEN and CDR2 SYDVKM. CDR3 size: 16 residues. The CDR3: CASSNPSGISYNEQFF. CDR3 nucleotide sequence: TGTGCCAGCAGTAATCCGAGCGGGATCTCCTACAATGAGCAGTTCTTC.

The chain couples TRBV28 to TRBJ2-1, with 7 bases fitting TRBD2. Trimming cost V 5 bases and J 5 bases; bases outside gene matches: 9. CDR3 length equals 15 residues. CDR1 is MDHEN, CDR2 SYDVKM, per germline. CDR3 coding DNA: TGTGCCAGCAGTCCGGGGGGAGGGCCTCACAATGAGCAGTTCTTC. Translated: CASSPGGGPHNEQFF.

Details on this clone: In the same sample, other DNA sequences code for this CDR3. The CDR3 DNA follows: TGTGCCAGCAGCTTAGCCGGGGAATCCTACGAGCAGTACTTC. Its protein is CASSLAGESYEQYF. This rearrangement joins TRBV7-9 to TRBJ2-7, with TRBD2 as a possible D gene (5 bases). Trimming removed 0 bases from V and 1 base from J, with 7 bases in between. Germline V lookup: CDR1 SEHNR, CDR2 FQNEAQ (reference sequence). The CDR3 runs 14 residues.

V gene TRBV7-9 combines with J gene TRBJ1-2; D not resolved. The germline gives CDR1 SEHNR, CDR2 FQNEAQ (reference sequence). Trimming cost V 1 base and J 1 base, with 7 bases left between them. The CDR3 consists of 14 residues. The CDR3 protein is CASSLVQNNYGYTF. CDR3 DNA sequence: TGTGCCAGCAGCTTAGTTCAGAATAACTATGGCTACACCTTC.

This chain joins TRBV7-9 and TRBJ1-1; the match to TRBD1 covers 7 bases. This CDR3 region has 14 residues. Germline V gives CDR1 SEHNR, CDR2 FQNEAQ (reference sequence). V was pared by 10 bases and J by 5 bases, with 13 bases of the junction left unmatched. The CDR3 loop reads CATLGGSRETEAFF. As DNA, the CDR3 is TGTGCCACTTTAGGGGGCAGCCGGGAGACTGAAGCTTTCTTT.

As regards this clone: Other DNA variants within this sample encode the same CDR3. V is TRBV13 and J is TRBJ1-1, with D possibly being TRBD1 (6 bases). V was cut by 3 bases and J by 2 bases, with 10 bases left in between. CDR3 length equals 14 residues. Germline V gene sequence: CDR1 PRHDT, CDR2 FYEKMQ (reference sequence). CDR3 sequence (DNA): TGTGCCAGCAGCTTGGGGGGGCAAAACACTGAAGCTTTCTTT. Protein product: CASSLGGQNTEAFF.

The chain recombines TRBV29-1 with TRBJ2-5; no definite D call. V was trimmed by 7 bases and J by 7 bases, leaving 16 bases between them. Looked up from germline, CDR1 is SQVTM and CDR2 is ANQGSEA. The CDR3 covers 12 residues. This CDR3 is CSAINLVRTQYF. The CDR3 DNA is TGCAGCGCTATAAATTTGGTTAGGACCCAGTACTTC. Full variable domain (missing parts from reference TRBV29-1 and TRBJ2-5): SAVISQKPSRDICQRGTSLTIQCQVDSQVTMMFWYRQQPGQSLTLIATANQGSEATYESGFVIDKFPISRPNLTFSTLTVSNMSPEDSSIYLCSAINLVRTQYFGPGTRLLVL.

The rearrangement uses TRBV13 and TRBJ2-5, with TRBD2 matching 9 bases. The CDR3 is made up of 18 amino acids. Germline-derived CDR1 and CDR2 are PRHDT and FYEKMQ (reference sequence). The ends lost 6 bases at V and 4 bases at J; junction bases unmatched: 18. Here the CDR3 DNA reads TGTGCCAGCAGTCAGTCAGGACCGCGGGAGGGTTCCAGAGAGACCCAGTACTTC. Amino acid sequence: CASSQSGPREGSRETQYF.

This chain links TRBV7-9 with TRBJ2-3, with 8 bases that match TRBD1. Per germline, CDR1 SEHNR and CDR2 FQNEAQ (reference sequence). V gave up 8 bases and J gave up 6 bases; unmatched junction bases: 7. CDR3 length equals 13 residues. DNA of the CDR3: TGTGCCAGCGCTGGGGGACAGGCGGATACGCAGTATTTT. This translates into CASAGGQADTQYF.

This chain uses TRBV4-1 with TRBJ2-7, with 11 bases aligning to TRBD2. Per the germline V gene, CDR1 is MGHRA and CDR2 is YSYEKL. V was pared by 5 bases and J by 3 bases, with 6 bases of the junction left unmatched. This CDR3 spans 15 amino acids. The CDR3 spells CASSDPGLADYEQYF. The CDR3 DNA follows: TGCGCCAGCAGCGACCCGGGACTAGCGGACTACGAGCAGTACTTC.